Listed here are 22 T cell receptor beta chains from one sample, sequenced in a study of Ad26.COV2.S vaccination and SARS-CoV-2 variants. The assay was immunoSEQ multiplex PCR, and TCRdb's table has in-frame clones only and misses some. The profile covers 450,000 to 550,000 clones, with about 89% appearing a single time and approximately 1.7% taken by the ten largest. Treatment specified: about 20 received Ad26.COV2.S at low or high dose, single or two shots; five or six received placebo; per-sample allocation not given. Day 63 following the first vaccine or placebo injection was when the samples were taken. The specimen was peripheral blood, collected in a trial of Ad26.COV2.S vaccine versus placebo. These receptor sequences come from a person aged 18-60 years who received the Ad26.COV2.S COVID-19 vaccine or a placebo.

The gene calls are TRBV6-5 and TRBJ1-1; D uncertain. The germline V and J ends were trimmed by 5 bases and 3 bases, with 13 bases remaining between them. This CDR3 has 14 amino acids. Per the germline V gene, CDR1 is MNHEY and CDR2 is SVGAGI. The CDR3 nucleotides are TGTGCCAGCAGTCCATCGCGGACCCACACTGAAGCTTTCTTT. Its translation: CASSPSRTHTEAFF.

V gene TRBV11-2 combines with J gene TRBJ2-7; 8 nucleotides agree with TRBD1. J was trimmed by 6 bases and V by 5 bases; bases with no gene match: 6. CDR3 length equals 13 residues. Germline V CDR1 and CDR2: SGHAT, FQNNGV. For the CDR3, the DNA is TGTGCCAGCAGCCGGGACAGGCCAGGCGAGCAGTACTTC. Its protein is CASSRDRPGEQYF.

This chain joins TRBV5-1 and TRBJ1-1; maybe TRBD1 (5 bases). Germline-derived CDR1 and CDR2 are SGHRS and YFSETQ. V lost 4 bases and J lost 0, with 7 bases in between. The CDR3 covers 13 residues. The CDR3 nucleotides read TGCGCCAGCAGCAAGGGGATGAACACTGAAGCTTTCTTT. It translates to CASSKGMNTEAFF. Drawing the rest from reference TRBV5-1 and TRBJ1-1, the complete variable domain is KAGVTQTPRYLIKTRGQQVTLSCSPISGHRSVSWYQQTPGQGLQFLFEYFSETQRNKGNFPGRFSGRQFSNSRSEMNVSTLELGDSALYLCASSKGMNTEAFFGQGTRLTVV.

V usage is TRBV24-1 and J usage is TRBJ2-7, with D possibly being TRBD1 (6 bases). This CDR3 spans 12 amino acids. V lost 4 bases, J lost 4 bases, and 7 bases lay in between. Germline V gives CDR1 KGHDR, CDR2 SFDVKD. CDR3 residues: CATSDRGYEQYF. The CDR3 coding sequence is TGTGCCACCAGTGACAGGGGTTACGAGCAGTACTTC.

V is TRBV13 and J is TRBJ2-3, with 7 bases lining up with TRBD2. The ends lost 2 bases at V and 0 bases at J; junction bases unmatched: 2. The germline gives CDR1 PRHDT, CDR2 FYEKMQ (reference sequence). The CDR3 spans 15 residues. This CDR3 reads CASSLRGVSTDTQYF. The CDR3 nucleotides are TGTGCCAGCAGCTTACGGGGGGTTAGCACAGATACGCAGTATTTT. The entire variable domain, with the rest obtained from reference TRBV13 and TRBJ2-3, is as follows: AAGVIQSPRHLIKEKRETATLKCYPIPRHDTVYWYQQGPGQDPQFLISFYEKMQSDKGSIPDRFSAQQFSDYHSELNMSSLELGDSALYFCASSLRGVSTDTQYFGPGTRLTVL.

The V call is TRBV11-2, the J call TRBJ2-2; D is uncertain. The CDR3 loop spans 12 amino acids. CDR1 and CDR2 (germline): SGHAT, FQNNGV. V dropped 9 bases and J dropped 3 bases, with 8 bases sitting between them. CDR3: CARGVDTGELFF. The CDR3 DNA reads TGTGCCAGGGGCGTTGACACCGGGGAGCTGTTTTTT.

V and J are TRBV14 and TRBJ1-1, with D perhaps TRBD1 (5 bases). In germline, CDR1 is SGHDN, CDR2 FVKESK. V was cut by 0 bases and J by 1 base, with 12 bases left in between. The CDR3 has 16 residues. The CDR3 DNA is TGTGCCAGCAGCCAAGATCGAGGGGTTCCGAACACTGAAGCTTTCTTT. It translates to CASSQDRGVPNTEAFF. The full variable domain, its missing parts supplied by reference TRBV14 and TRBJ1-1, is EAGVTQFPSHSVIEKGQTVTLRCDPISGHDNLYWYRRVMGKEIKFLLHFVKESKQDESGMPNNRFLAERTGGTYSTLKVQPAELEDSGVYFCASSQDRGVPNTEAFFGQGTRLTVV.

The gene calls are TRBV5-4 and TRBJ1-1; D call uncertain. The germline gives CDR1 SGHNT, CDR2 YYREEE (reference sequence). The CDR3 is 13 amino acids. V was clipped by 2 bases and J by 1 base, with 6 bases between them. The CDR3 protein is CASSFLTNTEAFF. The CDR3 nucleotides read TGTGCCAGCAGCTTCTTAACGAACACTGAAGCTTTCTTT.

The chain couples TRBV18 to TRBJ2-1; D possibly corresponds to TRBD2 (5 bases). Germline CDR1 is KGHSH and CDR2 is LQKENI. This CDR3 comprises 12 residues. Trimming took off 0 bases at V and 14 bases at J, with 11 bases between the two ends. CDR3 DNA: TGTGCCAGCTCACCACCAGCGGCCTCGGAGTTCTTC. Translating it yields CASSPPAASEFF.

This clone occurred once. The chain carries TRBV7-9 and TRBJ1-2, with 8 bases aligning to TRBD1. This CDR3 is 13 amino acids long. The V and J ends lost 1 base and 8 bases, in that order; junction bases with no gene match: 3. Germline values: CDR1 SEHNR, CDR2 FQNEAQ (reference sequence). The CDR3 nucleotides are TGTGCCAGCAGCTTAGAGGGGACAGGCGGCTACACCTTC. Residues: CASSLEGTGGYTF.

The V gene is TRBV30, the J gene TRBJ1-3; no reliable D call. With 3 bases removed from V and 7 bases from J, the gap between germline ends came to 13 bases. CDR1 GTSNPN and CDR2 SVGIG come from the germline V gene (reference sequence). The CDR3 covers 13 residues. CDR3 loop: CAWRAAGWNTIYF. Here the CDR3 DNA reads TGTGCCTGGAGAGCCGCTGGCTGGAACACCATATATTTT.

This chain joins TRBV2 and TRBJ2-4, with D maybe TRBD2 (6 bases). Germline V lookup: CDR1 SNHLY, CDR2 FYNNEI. V dropped 3 bases and J dropped 10 bases, with 19 bases sitting between them. There are 15 residues in the CDR3. This chain's CDR3 is CASSDREDSHGIQYF. DNA of the CDR3: TGTGCCAGCAGTGATAGGGAGGACTCCCACGGGATTCAGTACTTC.

The chain recombines TRBV6-5 with TRBJ1-5, with 8 bases that match TRBD1. V gave up 2 bases and J gave up 7 bases; unmatched junction bases: 4. The CDR3 is 14 residues long. CDR1 MNHEY and CDR2 SVGAGI come from the germline V gene. Here the CDR3 reads CASSYDRGRQPQHF. Here the CDR3 DNA reads TGTGCCAGCAGTTACGACAGGGGACGCCAGCCCCAGCATTTT.

The gene calls are TRBV29-1 and TRBJ2-5, with TRBD1 matching 7 bases. This CDR3 is 12 amino acids long. Germline CDR1 is SQVTM and CDR2 is ANQGSEA. With V trimmed by 7 bases and J by 3 bases, 5 bases remained unmatched. CDR3 DNA sequence: TGCAGCGCCGGGACAGAAGAAGAGACCCAGTACTTC. Its translation: CSAGTEEETQYF.

This chain links TRBV12-3 or TRBV12-4 with TRBJ1-2, with D uncertain. Trimming pared 7 bases from V and 8 bases from J, leaving 14 bases between. This CDR3 comprises 12 residues. The DNA of the CDR3 is TGTGCCAGCATCCAAAGGGAGGGCGGCTACACCTTC. Translated, it gives CASIQREGGYTF.

This chain joins TRBV21-1 and TRBJ1-5; no DNA check was done on the table's D call, TRBD1. TRBV21-1 is a pseudogene segment. The length of the CDR3 is 16 residues. DNA for the CDR3: TGTGCCAGCAGCAGGTTCGACAGGGGGAATGAACAGCCCCAGCATTTT. Amino acid sequence: CASSRFDRGNEQPQHF.

This clone was found a few times. The V gene is TRBV4-1, the J gene TRBJ2-5; 8 bases align to TRBD1. Per the germline V gene, CDR1 is MGHRA and CDR2 is YSYEKL. V gave up 2 bases and J gave up 5 bases; unmatched junction bases: 7. The CDR3 covers 15 residues. CDR3: CASSQSTGARETQYF. CDR3 bases: TGCGCCAGCAGCCAATCGACAGGGGCTCGGGAGACCCAGTACTTC.

The rearrangement joins TRBV2 to TRBJ2-7; D gene uncertain. Trimming took off 5 bases at V and 3 bases at J, with 8 bases between the two ends. Per the germline V gene, CDR1 is SNHLY and CDR2 is FYNNEI. The CDR3 runs to 12 residues. The CDR3 protein is CASSHDFYEQYF. The CDR3 DNA reads as TGTGCCAGCAGTCATGACTTCTACGAGCAGTACTTC.

This rearrangement joins TRBV13 to TRBJ1-4; TRBD1 is a possible D gene (5 bases). CDR1 PRHDT and CDR2 FYEKMQ come from the germline V gene (reference sequence). The CDR3 has 14 residues. Trimming shortened V by 5 bases and J by 4 bases, and 11 bases separated the two germline ends. The CDR3 DNA is TGTGCCAGCAGCCAACGACAGCTTAATGAAAAACTGTTTTTT. Protein sequence: CASSQRQLNEKLFF.

CDR3 amino acids: CASSDIRRANVLTF. The CDR3 DNA reads TGTGCCAGCAGCGATATCCGACGGGCCAACGTCCTGACTTTC. This sequence joins TRBV11-2 and TRBJ2-6, with D hard to call. Germline V gene data show CDR1 as SGHAT and CDR2 as FQNNGV. The CDR3 has 14 amino acids. Deletions cut 5 bases from V and 5 bases from J, with 10 bases between.

V and J are TRBV19 and TRBJ2-4; maybe TRBD2 (5 bases). The CDR3 covers 15 residues. With 2 bases removed from V and 3 bases from J, the gap between germline ends came to 11 bases. The germline CDR1 and CDR2 sequences are LNHDA and SQIVND (reference sequence). CDR3 protein: CASSIPEGDKNIQYF. CDR3 nucleotide sequence: TGTGCCAGTAGTATACCTGAGGGAGACAAAAACATTCAGTACTTC.

The J gene is TRBJ1-3, the V gene TRBV4-1; no clear D. Germline-derived CDR1 and CDR2 are MGHRA and YSYEKL. CDR3 length: 15 amino acids. The V gene lost 4 bases and the J gene lost 0 bases, with 10 bases spanning the gap. The CDR3 sequence is CASSPSTYSGNTIYF. DNA of the CDR3: TGCGCCAGCAGCCCCTCCACCTACTCTGGAAACACCATATATTTT.